Listed here are 8 T cell receptor beta chains from one sample, sequenced in a study of PD-L1 blockade in urothelial cancer listed by TCRdb under 2017. Library preparation used the immunoSEQ multiplex PCR assay. Imported from immuneACCESS, the table was reduced by TCRdb to in-frame sequences with V and J called. These copies leave out some clones; in studies compared against another copy, an unresolved V gene accounts for under half, and the cause of the remainder is not known. This sample lists around 93,000 clones; around four fifths were detected once. Of the sample, around 8% falls within the top ten clones. According to the study, the label for this sample's time point signals: peripheral blood 6 weeks after treatment start. Specimen: PBMCs, collected around atezolizumab (anti-PD-L1) treatment. These receptors were collected from a man between 65 and 85 years old with urothelial cancer.

This chain connects TRBV19 to TRBJ2-5, with a tentative D call TRBD2 (6 bases). Germline-derived CDR1 and CDR2 are LNHDA and SQIVND (reference sequence). Trimming pared 6 bases from V and 5 bases from J, leaving 16 bases between. The CDR3 loop spans 14 amino acids. CDR3 bases: TGTGCCAGTAGGGCCCCGGGGGATCGCGAGACCCAGTACTTC. Its protein is CASRAPGDRETQYF. Full variable domain (remainder filled in from reference TRBV19 and TRBJ2-5): DGGITQSPKYLFRKEGQNVTLSCEQNLNHDAMYWYRQDPGQGLRLIYYSQIVNDFQKGDIAEGYSVSREKKESFPLTVTSAQKNPTAFYLCASRAPGDRETQYFGPGTRLLVL.

The chain links TRBV7-9 to TRBJ2-5; a weak D match, TRBD1 (6 bases). Germline assignment: CDR1 SEHNR and CDR2 FQNEAQ (reference sequence). This CDR3 is 15 amino acids long. The V gene lost 5 bases and the J gene lost 7 bases, with 20 bases spanning the gap. CDR3: CASSHTTTGLGTQYF. CDR3 in DNA: TGTGCCAGCAGCCATACAACCACAGGGTTGGGGACCCAGTACTTC.

This clone was detected a few times. The rearrangement joins TRBV6-1 to TRBJ2-7, with TRBD1 matching over 8 bases. The germline V gene has CDR1 MNHNS and CDR2 SASEGT. This CDR3 is 15 amino acids long. Trimming took 5 bases from V and 6 from J; bases not matched to a gene: 12. CDR3 in amino acids: CASSRWTGPLVEQYF. CDR3 nucleotide sequence: TGTGCCAGCAGTCGCTGGACAGGGCCCCTCGTCGAGCAGTACTTC.

This sequence joins TRBV6-6 and TRBJ1-1; TRBD1 is a possible D gene (5 bases). The CDR3 has 14 residues. CDR1 is MNHNY, CDR2 SVGAGI, per germline (reference sequence). The germline V and J ends were trimmed by 2 bases and 4 bases, with 11 bases remaining between them. CDR3 nucleotides: TGTGCCAGCAGTTACCAGGTGGGGGGCACTGAAGCTTTCTTT. Protein: CASSYQVGGTEAFF.

The V call is TRBV5-1, the J call TRBJ2-7; 9 bases are a match to TRBD1. The CDR3 totals 15 residues. Germline assignment: CDR1 SGHRS and CDR2 YFSETQ. The junction had 10 bases not matched to a gene; V was cut back by 4 bases and J by 5 bases. CDR3 in amino acids: CASSRGRDRDHEQYF. The CDR3 coding sequence is TGCGCCAGCAGCCGTGGCCGGGACAGGGACCACGAGCAGTACTTC.

The genes are TRBV4-1 and TRBJ1-4; tentative D call: TRBD1 (5 bases). The length of the CDR3 is 21 residues. V was shortened by 0 bases and J by 3 bases, with 26 bases between the two germline ends. Germline V gene lookup returns CDR1 MGHRA and CDR2 YSYEKL. The CDR3 DNA follows: TGCGCCAGCAGCCAAGATCGGTATGGGGTGACAGCCCTCGGCCCTAATGAAAAACTGTTTTTT. Translation gives CASSQDRYGVTALGPNEKLFF.

The rearrangement joins TRBV5-1 to TRBJ2-3; a possible D gene is TRBD1 (7 bases). V was pared by 4 bases and J by 3 bases, with 15 bases between. This CDR3 contains 15 residues. CDR1 is SGHRS and CDR2 is YFSETQ in the germline V gene. The CDR3 DNA sequence: TGCGCCAGCAGCCTGGCCAGGGGGGTAACAGATACGCAGTATTTT. Protein: CASSLARGVTDTQYF.

The chain has TRBV18 and TRBJ1-5; TRBD1 might be the D (5 bases). V was clipped by 2 bases and J by 9 bases, with 8 bases between them. The CDR3 has 12 residues. Germline CDR1 is KGHSH and CDR2 is LQKENI. The CDR3 DNA is TGTGCCAGCTCACCAGGAGGGGCGCCCCAGCATTTT. This gives the protein CASSPGGAPQHF.